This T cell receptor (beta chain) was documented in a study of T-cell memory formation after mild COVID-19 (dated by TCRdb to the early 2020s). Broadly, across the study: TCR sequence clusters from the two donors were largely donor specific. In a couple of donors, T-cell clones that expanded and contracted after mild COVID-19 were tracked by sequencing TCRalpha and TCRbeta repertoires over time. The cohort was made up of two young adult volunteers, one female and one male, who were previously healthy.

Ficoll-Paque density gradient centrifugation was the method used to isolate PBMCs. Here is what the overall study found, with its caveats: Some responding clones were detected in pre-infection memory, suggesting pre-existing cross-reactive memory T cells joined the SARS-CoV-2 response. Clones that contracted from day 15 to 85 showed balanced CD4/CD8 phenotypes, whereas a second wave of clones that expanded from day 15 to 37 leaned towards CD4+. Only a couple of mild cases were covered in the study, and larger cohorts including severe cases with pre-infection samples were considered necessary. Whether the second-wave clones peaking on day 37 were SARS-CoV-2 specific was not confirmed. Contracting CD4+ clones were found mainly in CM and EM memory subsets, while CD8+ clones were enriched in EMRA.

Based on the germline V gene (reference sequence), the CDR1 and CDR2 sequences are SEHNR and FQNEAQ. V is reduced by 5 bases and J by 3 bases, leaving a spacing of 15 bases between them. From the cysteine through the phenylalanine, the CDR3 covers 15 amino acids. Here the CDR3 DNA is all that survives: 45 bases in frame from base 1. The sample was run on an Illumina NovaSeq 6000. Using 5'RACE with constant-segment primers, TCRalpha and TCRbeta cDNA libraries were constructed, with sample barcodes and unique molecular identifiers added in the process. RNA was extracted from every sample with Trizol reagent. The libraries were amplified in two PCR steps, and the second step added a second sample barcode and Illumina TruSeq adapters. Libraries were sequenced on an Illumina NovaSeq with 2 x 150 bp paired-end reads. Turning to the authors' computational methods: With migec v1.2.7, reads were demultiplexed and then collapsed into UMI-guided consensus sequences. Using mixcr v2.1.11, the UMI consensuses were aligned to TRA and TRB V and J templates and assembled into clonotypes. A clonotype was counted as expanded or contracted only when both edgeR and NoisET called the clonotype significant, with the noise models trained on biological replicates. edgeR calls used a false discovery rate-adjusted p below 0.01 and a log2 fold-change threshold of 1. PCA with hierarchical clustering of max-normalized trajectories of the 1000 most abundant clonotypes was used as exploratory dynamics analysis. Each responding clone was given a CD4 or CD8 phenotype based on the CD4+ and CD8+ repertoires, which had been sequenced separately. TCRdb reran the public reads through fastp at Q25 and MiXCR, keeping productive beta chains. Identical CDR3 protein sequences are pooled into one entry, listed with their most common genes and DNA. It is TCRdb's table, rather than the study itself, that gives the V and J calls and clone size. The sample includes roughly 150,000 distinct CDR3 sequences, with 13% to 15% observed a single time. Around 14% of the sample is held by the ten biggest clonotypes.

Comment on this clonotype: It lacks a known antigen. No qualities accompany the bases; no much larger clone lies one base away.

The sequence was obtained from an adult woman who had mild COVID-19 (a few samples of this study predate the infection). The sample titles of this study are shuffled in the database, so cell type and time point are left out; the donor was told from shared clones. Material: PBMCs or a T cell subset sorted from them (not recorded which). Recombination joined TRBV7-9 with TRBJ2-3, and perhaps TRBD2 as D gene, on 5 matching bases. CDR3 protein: CASSRGLRLTDTQYF. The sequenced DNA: TGTGCCAGCAGCCGAGGACTGAGGTTGACAGATACGCAGTATTTT.